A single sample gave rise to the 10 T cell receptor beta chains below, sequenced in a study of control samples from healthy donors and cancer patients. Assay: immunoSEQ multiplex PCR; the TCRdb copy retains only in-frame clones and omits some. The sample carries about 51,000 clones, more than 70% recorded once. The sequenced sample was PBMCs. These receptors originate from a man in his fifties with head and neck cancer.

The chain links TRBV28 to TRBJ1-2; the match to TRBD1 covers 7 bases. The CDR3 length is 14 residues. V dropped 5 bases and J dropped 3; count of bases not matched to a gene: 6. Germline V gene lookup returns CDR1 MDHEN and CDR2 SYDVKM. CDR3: CASSPYDRDYGYTF. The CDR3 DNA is TGTGCCAGCAGTCCCTATGACAGGGACTATGGCTACACCTTC.

The chain's CDR3 is CASSPRWAGVNTEAFF. The DNA for the CDR3 is TGTGCCAGCAGCCCCCGGTGGGCTGGGGTGAACACTGAAGCTTTCTTT. The chain links TRBV7-2 to TRBJ1-1; D call uncertain. The germline V and J ends were trimmed by 5 bases and 0 bases, with 16 bases remaining between them. This CDR3 has 16 residues. Germline CDR1 SGHTA, CDR2 FQGNSA.

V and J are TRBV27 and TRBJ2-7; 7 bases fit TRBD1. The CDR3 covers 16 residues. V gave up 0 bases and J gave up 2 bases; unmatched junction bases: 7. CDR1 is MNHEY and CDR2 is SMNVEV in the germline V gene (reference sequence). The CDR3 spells CASSLSTGIVTYEQYF. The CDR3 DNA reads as TGTGCCAGCAGTTTATCGACAGGGATAGTAACCTACGAGCAGTACTTC.

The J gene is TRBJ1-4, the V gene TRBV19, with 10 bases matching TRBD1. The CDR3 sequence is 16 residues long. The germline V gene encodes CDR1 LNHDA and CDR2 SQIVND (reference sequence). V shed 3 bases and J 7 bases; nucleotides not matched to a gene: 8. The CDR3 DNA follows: TGTGCCAGTAGTATCCCGCCGGGACAGGGGACTGAAAAACTGTTTTTT. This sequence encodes CASSIPPGQGTEKLFF.

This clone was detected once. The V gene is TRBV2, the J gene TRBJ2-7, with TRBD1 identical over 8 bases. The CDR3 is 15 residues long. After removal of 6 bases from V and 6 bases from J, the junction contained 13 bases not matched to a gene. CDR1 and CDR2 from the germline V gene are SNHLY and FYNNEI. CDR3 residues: CASRVARTGIGEQYF. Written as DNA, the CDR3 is TGTGCCAGCAGGGTGGCGCGGACAGGGATTGGCGAGCAGTACTTC.

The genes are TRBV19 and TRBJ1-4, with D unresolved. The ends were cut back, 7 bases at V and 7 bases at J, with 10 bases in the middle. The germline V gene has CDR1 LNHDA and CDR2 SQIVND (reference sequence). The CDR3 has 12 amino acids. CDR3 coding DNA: TGTGCCAGTAACTTTAAGGGTGAAAAACTGTTTTTT. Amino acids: CASNFKGEKLFF.

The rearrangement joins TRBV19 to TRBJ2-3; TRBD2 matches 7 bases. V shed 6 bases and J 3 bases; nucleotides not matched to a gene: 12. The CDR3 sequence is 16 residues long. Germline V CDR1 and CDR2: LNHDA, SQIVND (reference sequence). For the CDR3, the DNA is TGTGCCAGTAGCCCGACGACGGGGGGTAAGACAGATACGCAGTATTTT. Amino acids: CASSPTTGGKTDTQYF.

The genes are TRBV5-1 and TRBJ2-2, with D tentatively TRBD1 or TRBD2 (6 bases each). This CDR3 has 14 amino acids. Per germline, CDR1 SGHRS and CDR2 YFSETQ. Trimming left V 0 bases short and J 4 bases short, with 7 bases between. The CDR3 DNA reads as TGCGCCAGCAGCTTGGAGGGGGGCACCGGGGAGCTGTTTTTT. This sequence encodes CASSLEGGTGELFF. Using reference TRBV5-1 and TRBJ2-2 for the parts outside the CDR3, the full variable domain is KAGVTQTPRYLIKTRGQQVTLSCSPISGHRSVSWYQQTPGQGLQFLFEYFSETQRNKGNFPGRFSGRQFSNSRSEMNVSTLELGDSALYLCASSLEGGTGELFFGEGSRLTVL.

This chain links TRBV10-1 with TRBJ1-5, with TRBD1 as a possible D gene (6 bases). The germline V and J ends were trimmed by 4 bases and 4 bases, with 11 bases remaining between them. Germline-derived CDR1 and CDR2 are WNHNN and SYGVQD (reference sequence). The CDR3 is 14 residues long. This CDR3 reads CASSGGTRNQPQHF. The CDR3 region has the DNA TGCGCCAGCAGTGGCGGGACACGAAATCAGCCCCAGCATTTT.

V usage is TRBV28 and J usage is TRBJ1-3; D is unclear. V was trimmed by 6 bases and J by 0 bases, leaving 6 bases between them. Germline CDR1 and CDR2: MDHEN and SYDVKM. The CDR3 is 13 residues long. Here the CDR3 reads CASRDGSGNTIYF. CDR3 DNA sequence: TGTGCCAGCAGGGACGGCTCTGGAAACACCATATATTTT.